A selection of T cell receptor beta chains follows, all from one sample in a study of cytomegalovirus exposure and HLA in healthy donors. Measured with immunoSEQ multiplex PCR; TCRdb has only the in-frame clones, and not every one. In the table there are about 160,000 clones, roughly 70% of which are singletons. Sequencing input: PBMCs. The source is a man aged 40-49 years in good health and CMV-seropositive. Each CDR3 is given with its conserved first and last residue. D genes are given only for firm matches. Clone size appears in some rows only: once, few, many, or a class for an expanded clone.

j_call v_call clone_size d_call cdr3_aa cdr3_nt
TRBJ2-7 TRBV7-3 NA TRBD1 CASSLMGTVPYEQYF TGTGCCAGCAGCTTAATGGGGACAGTTCCCTACGAGCAGTACTTC
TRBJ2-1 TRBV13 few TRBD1 CASSSGQGTHNEQFF TGTGCCAGCAGCTCCGGACAGGGGACCCACAATGAGCAGTTCTTC
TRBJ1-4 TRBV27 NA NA CASRGAVNEKLFF TGTGCCAGCAGGGGGGCCGTAAATGAAAAACTGTTTTTT
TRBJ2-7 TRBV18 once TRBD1 CASSPQDRAYEQYF TGTGCCAGCTCACCTCAGGACAGGGCTTACGAGCAGTACTTC
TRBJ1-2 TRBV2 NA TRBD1 CASSEALQGDGYTF TGTGCCAGCAGTGAAGCGTTGCAGGGGGATGGCTACACCTTC
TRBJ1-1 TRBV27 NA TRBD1 CASSIQGGNTEAFF TGTGCCAGCAGCATTCAGGGGGGGAACACTGAAGCTTTCTTT
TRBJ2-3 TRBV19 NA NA CASTPKTDRGDTQYF TGTGCCAGTACCCCCAAAACCGACCGCGGAGATACGCAGTATTTT
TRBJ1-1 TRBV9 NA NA CASSVVETGNTEAFF TGTGCCAGCAGCGTAGTCGAAACAGGGAACACTGAAGCTTTCTTT
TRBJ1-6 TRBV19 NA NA CASSQGRGESPLHF TGTGCCAGTAGCCAGGGACGGGGGGAATCACCCCTCCACTTT
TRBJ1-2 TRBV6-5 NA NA CASSPGQGKGNGYTF TGTGCCAGCAGCCCGGGGCAGGGGAAGGGGAATGGCTACACCTTC
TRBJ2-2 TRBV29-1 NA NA CSVAGTPPNTGELFF TGCAGCGTGGCCGGGACACCTCCGAACACCGGGGAGCTGTTTTTT
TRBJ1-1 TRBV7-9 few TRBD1 CASSPRGWENTEAFF TGTGCCAGCAGCCCCAGGGGGTGGGAGAACACTGAAGCTTTCTTT
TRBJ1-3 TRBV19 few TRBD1 CASSSGTGSSGNTIYF TGTGCCAGTTCGAGCGGGACAGGGAGCTCTGGAAACACCATATATTTT
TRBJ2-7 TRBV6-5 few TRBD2 CASSPTSGAAYEQYF TGTGCCAGCAGTCCTACTAGCGGGGCAGCCTACGAGCAGTACTTC
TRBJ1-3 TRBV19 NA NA CASSAHRDTGNTIYF TGTGCCAGTAGTGCGCACCGGGACACTGGAAACACCATATATTTT
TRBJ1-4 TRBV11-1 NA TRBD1 CASSLMTGWDEKLFF TGTGCCAGCAGCTTGATGACAGGGTGGGATGAAAAACTGTTTTTT
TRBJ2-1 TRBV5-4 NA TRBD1 CASSRGYTGGKANEQFF TGTGCCAGCAGCCGGGGATATACAGGGGGAAAGGCCAATGAGCAGTTCTTC
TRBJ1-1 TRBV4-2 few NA CASSQDPGRNTEAFF TGTGCCAGCAGCCAAGACCCAGGTAGGAACACTGAAGCTTTCTTT
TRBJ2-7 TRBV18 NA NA CASSPTGTEQYF TGTGCCAGCTCACCCACAGGGACCGAGCAGTACTTC
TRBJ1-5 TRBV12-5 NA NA CASGLVVTGQPQHF TGTGCTAGTGGTTTGGTAGTGACAGGTCAGCCCCAGCATTTT
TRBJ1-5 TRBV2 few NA CASSRTDSNQPQHF TGTGCCAGCAGCAGGACAGATAGCAATCAGCCCCAGCATTTT
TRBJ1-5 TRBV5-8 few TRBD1 CASSPGQGFGSNQPQHF TGTGCCAGCAGCCCGGGACAGGGGTTTGGGAGCAATCAGCCCCAGCATTTT
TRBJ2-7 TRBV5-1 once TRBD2 CASSLVLAGLEQYF TGCGCCAGCAGCTTGGTACTAGCGGGGCTCGAGCAGTACTTC
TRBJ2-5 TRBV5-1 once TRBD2 CASSPGLVSRETQYF TGCGCCAGCAGCCCCGGACTAGTTTCGCGTGAGACCCAGTACTTC
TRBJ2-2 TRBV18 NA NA CASSPGQLNTGELFF TGTGCCAGCTCACCGGGACAACTGAACACCGGGGAGCTGTTTTTT
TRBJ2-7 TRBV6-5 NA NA CASRRDPKTYEQYF TGTGCCAGCAGGCGGGACCCGAAGACCTACGAGCAGTACTTC
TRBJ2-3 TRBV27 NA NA CASSFRVSTDTQYF TGTGCCAGCAGTTTTCGGGTGAGCACAGATACGCAGTATTTT
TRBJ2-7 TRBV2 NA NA CASTSPGVYEQYF TGTGCCAGCACTTCACCAGGGGTATACGAGCAGTACTTC
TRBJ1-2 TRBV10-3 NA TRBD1 CAITKGQGANGYTF TGTGCCATCACAAAGGGGCAGGGGGCTAATGGCTACACCTTC